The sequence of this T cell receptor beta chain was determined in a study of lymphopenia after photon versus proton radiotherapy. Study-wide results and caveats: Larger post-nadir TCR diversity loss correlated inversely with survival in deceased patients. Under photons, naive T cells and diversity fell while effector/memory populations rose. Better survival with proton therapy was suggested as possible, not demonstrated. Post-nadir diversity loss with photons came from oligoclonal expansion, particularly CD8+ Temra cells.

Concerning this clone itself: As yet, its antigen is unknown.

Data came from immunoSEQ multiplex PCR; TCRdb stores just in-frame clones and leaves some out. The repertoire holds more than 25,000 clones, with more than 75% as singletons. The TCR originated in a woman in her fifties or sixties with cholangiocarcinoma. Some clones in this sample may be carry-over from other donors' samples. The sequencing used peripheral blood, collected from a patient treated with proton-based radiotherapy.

The DNA for the CDR3 is TGTGCCGCGTCGGCAGGCCGCCAGTTCGAGCAGTACTTC. This codes for CAASAGRQFEQYF. The chain links TRBV13 to TRBJ2-7, with D uncertain. This CDR3 comprises 13 residues. Germline values: CDR1 PRHDT, CDR2 FYEKMQ (reference sequence). The germline V and J ends were trimmed by 11 bases and 6 bases, with 20 bases remaining between them.